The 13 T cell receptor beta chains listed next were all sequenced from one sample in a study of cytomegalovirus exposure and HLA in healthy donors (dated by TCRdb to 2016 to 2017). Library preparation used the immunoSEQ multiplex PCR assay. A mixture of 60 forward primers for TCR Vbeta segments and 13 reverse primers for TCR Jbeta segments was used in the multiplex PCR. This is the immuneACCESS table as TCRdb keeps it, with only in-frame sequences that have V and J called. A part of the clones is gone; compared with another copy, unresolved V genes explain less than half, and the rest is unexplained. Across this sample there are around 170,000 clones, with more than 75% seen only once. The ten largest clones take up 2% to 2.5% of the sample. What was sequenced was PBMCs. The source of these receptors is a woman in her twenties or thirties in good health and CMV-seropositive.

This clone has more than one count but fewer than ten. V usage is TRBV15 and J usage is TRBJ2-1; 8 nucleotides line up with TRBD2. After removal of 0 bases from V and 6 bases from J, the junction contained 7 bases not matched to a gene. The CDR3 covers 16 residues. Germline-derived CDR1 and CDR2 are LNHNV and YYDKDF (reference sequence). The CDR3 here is CATSRDPGGAPNEQFF. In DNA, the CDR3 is TGTGCCACCAGCAGAGATCCCGGGGGGGCCCCCAATGAGCAGTTCTTC.

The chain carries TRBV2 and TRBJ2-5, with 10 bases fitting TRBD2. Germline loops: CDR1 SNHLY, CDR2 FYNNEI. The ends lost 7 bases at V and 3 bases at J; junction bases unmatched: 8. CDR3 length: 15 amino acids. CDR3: CASTGLATRKETQYF. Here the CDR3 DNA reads TGTGCCAGCACGGGACTAGCGACCCGGAAAGAGACCCAGTACTTC. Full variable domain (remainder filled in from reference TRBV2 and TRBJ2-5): EPEVTQTPSHQVTQMGQEVILRCVPISNHLYFYWYRQILGQKVEFLVSFYNNEISEKSEIFDDQFSVERPDGSNFTLKIRSTKLEDSAMYFCASTGLATRKETQYFGPGTRLLVL.

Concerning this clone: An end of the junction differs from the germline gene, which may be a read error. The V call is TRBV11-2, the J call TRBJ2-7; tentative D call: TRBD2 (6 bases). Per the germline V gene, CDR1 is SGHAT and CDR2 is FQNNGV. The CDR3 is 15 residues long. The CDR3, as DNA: TGTGCCAGCAGTTTAGGGGCCGGGAGCTCCTACGAGCAGTACTTC. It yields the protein CASSLGAGSSYEQYF.

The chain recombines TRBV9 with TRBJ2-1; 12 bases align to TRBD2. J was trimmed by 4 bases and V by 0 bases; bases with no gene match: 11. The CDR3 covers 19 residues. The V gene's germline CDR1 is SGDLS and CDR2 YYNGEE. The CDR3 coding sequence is TGTGCCAGCAGCGTAGTAGGAACTAGCGGGGGGTTCGGGTACAATGAGCAGTTCTTC. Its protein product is CASSVVGTSGGFGYNEQFF.

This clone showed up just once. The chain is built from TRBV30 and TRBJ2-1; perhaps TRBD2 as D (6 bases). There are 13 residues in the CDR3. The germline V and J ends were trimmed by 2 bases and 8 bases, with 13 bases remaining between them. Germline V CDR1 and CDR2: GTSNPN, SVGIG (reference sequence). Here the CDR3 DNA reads TGTGCCTGGAGTCTCGGAGGAGGGGATGAGCAGTTCTTC. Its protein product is CAWSLGGGDEQFF.

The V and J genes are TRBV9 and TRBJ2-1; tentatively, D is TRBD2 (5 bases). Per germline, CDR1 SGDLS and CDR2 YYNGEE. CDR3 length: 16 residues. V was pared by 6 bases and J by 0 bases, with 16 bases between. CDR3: CASTQNPGSSYNEQFF. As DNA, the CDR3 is TGTGCCAGCACCCAGAACCCGGGGAGCTCCTACAATGAGCAGTTCTTC. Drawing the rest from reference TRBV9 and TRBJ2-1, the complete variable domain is DSGVTQTPKHLITATGQRVTLRCSPRSGDLSVYWYQQSLDQGLQFLIQYYNGEERAKGNILERFSAQQFPDLHSELNLSSLELGDSALYFCASTQNPGSSYNEQFFGPGTRLTVL.

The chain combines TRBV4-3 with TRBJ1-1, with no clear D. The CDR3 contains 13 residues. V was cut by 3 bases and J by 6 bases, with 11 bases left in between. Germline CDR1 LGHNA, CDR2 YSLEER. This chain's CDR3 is CASSQETRAEAFF. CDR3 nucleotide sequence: TGCGCCAGCAGCCAGGAAACTCGGGCTGAAGCTTTCTTT.

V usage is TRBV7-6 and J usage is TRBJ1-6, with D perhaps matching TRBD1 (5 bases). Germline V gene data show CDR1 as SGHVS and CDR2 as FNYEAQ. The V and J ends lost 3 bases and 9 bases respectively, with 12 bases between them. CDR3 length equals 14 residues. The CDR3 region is CASSLGGGGSPLHF. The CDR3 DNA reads TGTGCCAGCAGCTTGGGCGGGGGTGGTTCACCCCTCCACTTT.

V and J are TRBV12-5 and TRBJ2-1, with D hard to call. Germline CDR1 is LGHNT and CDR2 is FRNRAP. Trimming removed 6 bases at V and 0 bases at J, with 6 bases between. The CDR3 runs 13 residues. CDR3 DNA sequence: TGTGCTAGTGGAATTAACTCCTACAATGAGCAGTTCTTC. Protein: CASGINSYNEQFF.

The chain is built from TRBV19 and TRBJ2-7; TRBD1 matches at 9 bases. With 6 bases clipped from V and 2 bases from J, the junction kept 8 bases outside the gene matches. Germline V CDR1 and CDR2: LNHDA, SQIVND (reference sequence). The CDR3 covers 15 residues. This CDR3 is CASSGTGTSPYEQYF. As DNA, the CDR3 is TGTGCCAGTAGCGGGACAGGGACTTCTCCCTACGAGCAGTACTTC.

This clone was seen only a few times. CDR3 region: CASSVAGAKETQYF. The CDR3 DNA sequence: TGTGCCAGCAGTGTAGCGGGGGCCAAAGAGACCCAGTACTTC. The chain links TRBV28 to TRBJ2-5, with 9 nucleotides matching TRBD2. Germline V lookup: CDR1 MDHEN, CDR2 SYDVKM. The CDR3 has 14 residues. The V gene end was trimmed by 5 bases and the J gene end by 3 bases; junction bases not matched to a gene: 4. The variable domain in full, completed from reference TRBV28 and TRBJ2-5, reads DVKVTQSSRYLVKRTGEKVFLECVQDMDHENMFWYRQDPGLGLRLIYFSYDVKMKEKGDIPEGYSVSREKKERFSLILESASTNQTSMYLCASSVAGAKETQYFGPGTRLLVL.

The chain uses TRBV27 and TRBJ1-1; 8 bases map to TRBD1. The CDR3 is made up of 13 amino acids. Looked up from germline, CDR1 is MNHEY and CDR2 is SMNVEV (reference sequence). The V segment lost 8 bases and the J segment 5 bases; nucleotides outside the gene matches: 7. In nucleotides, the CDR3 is TGTGCCAGCCTTCGGACAGGGACGACTGAAGCTTTCTTT. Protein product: CASLRTGTTEAFF.

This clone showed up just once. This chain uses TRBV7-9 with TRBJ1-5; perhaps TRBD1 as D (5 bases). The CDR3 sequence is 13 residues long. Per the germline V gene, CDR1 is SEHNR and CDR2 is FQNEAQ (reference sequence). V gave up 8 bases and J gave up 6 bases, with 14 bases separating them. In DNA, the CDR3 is TGTGCCAGCCGGGAGGGGCTTGGTCAGCCCCAGCATTTT. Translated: CASREGLGQPQHF.